Here is one T cell receptor (beta chain) with its context. Data came from immunoSEQ multiplex PCR; TCRdb stores just in-frame clones and leaves some out. The table has 250,000 to 350,000 clones, around 86% seen once; the top ten hold around 9.3%. Trimming took off 0 bases at V and 0 bases at J, with 6 bases between the two ends. Germline V lookup: CDR1 MGHRA, CDR2 YSYEKL. The CDR3 runs 15 residues. These data originate in a study of blood T cell repertoires in COVID-19. Study context: T cells, B-cell-depleted T cells, or PBMCs provided the cDNA or gDNA that served as material.

V is TRBV4-1 and J is TRBJ1-5; D is undetermined. The sequenced sample was PBMCs or T cells enriched from blood (not recorded which). This receptor was taken from a woman younger than 30 who had recovered from COVID-19. CDR3 protein: CASSQESGSNQPQHF. CDR3 coding DNA: TGCGCCAGCAGCCAAGAGTCGGGTAGCAATCAGCCCCAGCATTTT.